This TCR gamma chain was identified in a study of gamma delta lymphoproliferative disorders and STAT genes. On the study more broadly: Gamma-chain libraries were built from at least 50 ng of genomic DNA with the LymphoTrack Dx TCRG Assay.

Sequencing used genomic DNA taken from PBMCs of patients and controls. Controls were healthy adult blood donors matched for age and sex. This clone is classed as medium-sized. Its antigen remains unknown. The study's findings and limits: Most major patient clonotypes were shared with at least one healthy donor. Patient-control comparisons may be limited by differing T cell maturation stages.

V shed 9 bases and J 0 bases; nucleotides not matched to a gene: 2. Germline CDR1 and CDR2: GITISATS and ISYDGTV (reference sequence). The CDR3 is 11 amino acids. TCRdb re-called clones from the multiplex PCR reads using CATT. The sample has more than 950 gamma-chain clones; approximately 20% are singletons. This TCR was sampled from a human donor in good health. The V gene is TRGV9, the J gene TRGJ1 or TRGJ2. As TCRdb names no J gene, one was assigned here on the basis of a DNA match to germline. The material sequenced was blood. The CDR3: CALENYYKKLF. CDR3 bases: TGTGCCTTGGAGAATTATTATAAGAAACTCTTT.